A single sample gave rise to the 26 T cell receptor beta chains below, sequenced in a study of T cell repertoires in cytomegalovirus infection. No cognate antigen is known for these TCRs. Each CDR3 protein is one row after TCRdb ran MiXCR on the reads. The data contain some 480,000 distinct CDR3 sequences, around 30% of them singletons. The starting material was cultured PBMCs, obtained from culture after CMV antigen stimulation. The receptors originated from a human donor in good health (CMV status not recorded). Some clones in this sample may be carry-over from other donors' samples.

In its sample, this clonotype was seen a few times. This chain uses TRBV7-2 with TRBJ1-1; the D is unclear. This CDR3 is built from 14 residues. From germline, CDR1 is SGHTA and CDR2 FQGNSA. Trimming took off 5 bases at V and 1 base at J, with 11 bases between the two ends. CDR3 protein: CASSLDYRNTEAFF. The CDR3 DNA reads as TGTGCCAGCAGCCTCGACTACCGGAACACTGAAGCTTTCTTT.

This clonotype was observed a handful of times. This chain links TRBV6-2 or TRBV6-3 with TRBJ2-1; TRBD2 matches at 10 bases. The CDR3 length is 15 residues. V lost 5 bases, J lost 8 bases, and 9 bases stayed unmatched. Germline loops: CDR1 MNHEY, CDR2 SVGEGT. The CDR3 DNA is TGTGCCAGCAGTCAACACTCTAGCGGGAGAGATGAGCAGTTCTTC. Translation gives CASSQHSSGRDEQFF.

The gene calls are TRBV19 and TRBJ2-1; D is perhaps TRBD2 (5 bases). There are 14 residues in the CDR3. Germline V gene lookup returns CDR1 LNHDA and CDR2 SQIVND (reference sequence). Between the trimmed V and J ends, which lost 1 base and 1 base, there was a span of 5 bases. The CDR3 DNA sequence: TGTGCCAGTAGTATAGCGGGGTCCTACAATGAGCAGTTCTTC. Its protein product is CASSIAGSYNEQFF.

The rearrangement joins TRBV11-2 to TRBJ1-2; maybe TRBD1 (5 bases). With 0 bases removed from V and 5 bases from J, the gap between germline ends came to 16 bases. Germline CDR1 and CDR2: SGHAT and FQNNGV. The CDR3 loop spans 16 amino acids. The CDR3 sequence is CASSLDQVGTEYGYTF. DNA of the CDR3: TGTGCCAGCAGCTTAGATCAAGTTGGGACGGAGTATGGCTACACCTTC.

CDR3 protein: CASSSFGMQSGNTIYF. In DNA form, the CDR3 reads TGTGCCAGCAGTTCTTTCGGGATGCAGTCTGGAAACACCATATATTTT. The gene calls are TRBV28 and TRBJ1-3; D is unclear. V lost 4 bases and J lost 1, with 14 bases in between. This CDR3 spans 16 amino acids. Germline V gene sequence: CDR1 MDHEN, CDR2 SYDVKM.

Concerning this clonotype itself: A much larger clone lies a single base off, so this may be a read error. The CDR3, as DNA: TGTGCCAGCAGGATACTAGCGGGAGGCACAGATACGCAGTATTTT. Its protein product is CASRILAGGTDTQYF. This chain joins TRBV12-3 or TRBV12-4 and TRBJ2-3; 11 bases agree with TRBD2. V gave up 6 bases and J gave up 1 base; unmatched junction bases: 3. This CDR3 contains 15 residues.

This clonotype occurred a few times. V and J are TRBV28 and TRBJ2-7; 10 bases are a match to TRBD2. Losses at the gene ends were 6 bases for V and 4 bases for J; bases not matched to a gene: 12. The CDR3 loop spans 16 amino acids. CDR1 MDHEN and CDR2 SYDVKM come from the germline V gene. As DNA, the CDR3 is TGTGCCAGCAGCCCCCCACGACTAGCGGGCGTTTACGAGCAGTACTTC. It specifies CASSPPRLAGVYEQYF.

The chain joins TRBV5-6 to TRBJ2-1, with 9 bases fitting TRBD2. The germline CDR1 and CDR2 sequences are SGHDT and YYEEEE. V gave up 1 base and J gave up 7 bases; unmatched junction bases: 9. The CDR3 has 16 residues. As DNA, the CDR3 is TGTGCCAGCAGCTTGCAACTAGCGGGCAGTTGGAATGAGCAGTTCTTC. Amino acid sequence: CASSLQLAGSWNEQFF.

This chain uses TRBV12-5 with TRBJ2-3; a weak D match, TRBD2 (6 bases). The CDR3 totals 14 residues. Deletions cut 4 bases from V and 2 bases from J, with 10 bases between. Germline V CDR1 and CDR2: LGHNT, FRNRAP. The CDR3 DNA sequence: TGTGCTAGTGGTTACGGGACTTTCACAGATACGCAGTATTTT. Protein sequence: CASGYGTFTDTQYF.

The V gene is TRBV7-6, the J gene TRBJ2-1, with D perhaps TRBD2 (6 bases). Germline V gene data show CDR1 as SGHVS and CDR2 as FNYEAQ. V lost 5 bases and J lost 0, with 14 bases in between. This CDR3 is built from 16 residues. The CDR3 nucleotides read TGTGCCAGCAGCCAGCCGGGACTGAGCTCCTACAATGAGCAGTTCTTC. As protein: CASSQPGLSSYNEQFF.

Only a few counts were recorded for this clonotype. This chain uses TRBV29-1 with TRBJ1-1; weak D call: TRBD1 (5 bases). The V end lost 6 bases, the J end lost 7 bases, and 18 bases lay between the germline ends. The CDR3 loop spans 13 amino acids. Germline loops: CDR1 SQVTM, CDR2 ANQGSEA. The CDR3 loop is CSVRPRAGGEAFF. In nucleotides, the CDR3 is TGCAGCGTCCGCCCGCGGGCTGGGGGTGAAGCTTTCTTT.

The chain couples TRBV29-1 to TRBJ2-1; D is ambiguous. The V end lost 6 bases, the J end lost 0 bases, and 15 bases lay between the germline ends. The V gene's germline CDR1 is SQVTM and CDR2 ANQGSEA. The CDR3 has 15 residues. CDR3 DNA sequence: TGCAGCGTGATCCGCTTAGTTAGCTCCTACAATGAGCAGTTCTTC. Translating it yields CSVIRLVSSYNEQFF.

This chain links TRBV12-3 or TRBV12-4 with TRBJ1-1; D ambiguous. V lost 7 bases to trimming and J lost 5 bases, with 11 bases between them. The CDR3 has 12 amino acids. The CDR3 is CASTRSRTEAFF. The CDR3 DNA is TGTGCCAGCACGCGTTCGAGGACTGAAGCTTTCTTT.

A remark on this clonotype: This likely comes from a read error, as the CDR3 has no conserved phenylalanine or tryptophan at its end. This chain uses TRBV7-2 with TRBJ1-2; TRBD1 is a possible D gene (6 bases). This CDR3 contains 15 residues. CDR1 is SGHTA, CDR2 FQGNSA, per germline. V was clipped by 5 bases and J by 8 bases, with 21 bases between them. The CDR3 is CASSPSGLGGNGYTL. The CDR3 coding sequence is TGTGCCAGCAGCCCAAGCGGGCTGGGGGGCAACGGCTACACCTTA.

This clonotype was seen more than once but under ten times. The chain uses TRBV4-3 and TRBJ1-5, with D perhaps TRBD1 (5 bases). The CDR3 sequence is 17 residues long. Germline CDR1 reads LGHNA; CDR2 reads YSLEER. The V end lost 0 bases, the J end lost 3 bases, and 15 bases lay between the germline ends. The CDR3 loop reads CASSQDPGPRNNQPQHF. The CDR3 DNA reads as TGCGCCAGCAGCCAAGATCCGGGACCCCGGAACAATCAGCCCCAGCATTTT.

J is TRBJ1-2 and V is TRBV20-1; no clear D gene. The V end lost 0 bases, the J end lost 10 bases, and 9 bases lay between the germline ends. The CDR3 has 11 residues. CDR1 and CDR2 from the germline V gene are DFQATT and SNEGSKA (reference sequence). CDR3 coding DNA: TGCAGTGCTAGAGACGACTGGCTCTACACCTTC. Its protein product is CSARDDWLYTF.

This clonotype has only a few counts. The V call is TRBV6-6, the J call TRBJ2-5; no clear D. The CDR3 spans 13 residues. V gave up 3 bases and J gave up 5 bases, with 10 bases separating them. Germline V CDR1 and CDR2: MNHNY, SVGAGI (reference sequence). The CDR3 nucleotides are TGTGCCAGCAGTTATCAAGGAGTTGAGACCCAGTACTTC. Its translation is CASSYQGVETQYF.

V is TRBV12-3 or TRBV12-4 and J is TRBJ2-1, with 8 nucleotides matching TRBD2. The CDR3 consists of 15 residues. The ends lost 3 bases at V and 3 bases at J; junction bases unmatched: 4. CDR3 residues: CASSFRTSSYNEQFF. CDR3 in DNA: TGTGCCAGCAGTTTCCGGACTAGCAGCTACAATGAGCAGTTCTTC.

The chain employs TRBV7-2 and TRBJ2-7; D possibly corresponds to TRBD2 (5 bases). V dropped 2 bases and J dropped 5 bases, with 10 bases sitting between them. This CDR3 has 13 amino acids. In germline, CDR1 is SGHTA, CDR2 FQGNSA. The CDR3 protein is CASSLTRLDEQYF. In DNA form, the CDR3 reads TGTGCCAGCAGCTTAACTAGATTGGACGAGCAGTACTTC. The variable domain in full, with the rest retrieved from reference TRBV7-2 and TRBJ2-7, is GAGVSQSPSNKVTEKGKDVELRCDPISGHTALYWYRQSLGQGLEFLIYFQGNSAPDKSGLPSDRFSAERTGGSVSTLTIQRTQQEDSAVYLCASSLTRLDEQYFGPGTRLTVT.

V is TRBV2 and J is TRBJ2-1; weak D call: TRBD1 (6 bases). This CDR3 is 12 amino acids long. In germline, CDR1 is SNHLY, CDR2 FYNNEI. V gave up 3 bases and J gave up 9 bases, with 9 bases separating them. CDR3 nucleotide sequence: TGTGCCAGCAGTGAGACAGGCACTGAGCAGTTCTTC. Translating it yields CASSETGTEQFF.

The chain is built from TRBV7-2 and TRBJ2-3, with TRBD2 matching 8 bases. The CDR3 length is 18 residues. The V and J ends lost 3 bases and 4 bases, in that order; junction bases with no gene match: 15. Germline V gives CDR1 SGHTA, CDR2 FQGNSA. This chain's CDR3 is CASSFLLRAGAAADTQYF. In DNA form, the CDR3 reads TGTGCCAGCAGCTTTTTACTCAGAGCGGGAGCCGCGGCAGATACGCAGTATTTT.

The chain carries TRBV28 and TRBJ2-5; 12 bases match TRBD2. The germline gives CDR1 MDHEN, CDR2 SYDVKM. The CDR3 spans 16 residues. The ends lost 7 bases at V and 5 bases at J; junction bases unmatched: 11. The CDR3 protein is CASTPTSGSPPETQYF. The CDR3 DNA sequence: TGTGCCAGCACCCCGACTAGCGGGAGTCCCCCGGAGACCCAGTACTTC.

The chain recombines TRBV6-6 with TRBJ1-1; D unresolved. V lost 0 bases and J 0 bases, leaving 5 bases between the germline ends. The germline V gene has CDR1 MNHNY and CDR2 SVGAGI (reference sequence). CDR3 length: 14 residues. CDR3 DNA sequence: TGTGCCAGCAGTTACTCGAGAATGAACACTGAAGCTTTCTTT. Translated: CASSYSRMNTEAFF.

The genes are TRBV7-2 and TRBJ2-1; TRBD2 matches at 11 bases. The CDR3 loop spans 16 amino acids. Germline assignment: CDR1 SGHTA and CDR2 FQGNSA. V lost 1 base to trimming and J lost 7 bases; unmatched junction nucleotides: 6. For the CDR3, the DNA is TGTGCCAGCAGCTTAGGGAGGACTAGCGGGTTGAATGAGCAGTTCTTC. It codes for CASSLGRTSGLNEQFF.

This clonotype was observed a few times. This CDR3 reads CASSYSRVAERIDYEQYF. The CDR3 nucleotides are TGTGCCAGCAGTTACTCGAGGGTCGCGGAGCGGATTGACTACGAGCAGTACTTC. The V gene is TRBV6-2 or TRBV6-3, the J gene TRBJ2-7; maybe TRBD2 (5 bases). Germline values: CDR1 MNHEY, CDR2 SVGEGT. The CDR3 is made up of 18 amino acids. V was trimmed by 0 bases and J by 3 bases, leaving 21 bases between them.

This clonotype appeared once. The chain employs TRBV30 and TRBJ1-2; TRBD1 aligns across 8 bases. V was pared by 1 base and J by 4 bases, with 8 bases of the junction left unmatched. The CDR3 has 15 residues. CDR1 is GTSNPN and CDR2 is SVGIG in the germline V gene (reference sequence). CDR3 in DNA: TGTGCCTGGAGTGGACAGGGGATGACAGCCTATGGCTACACCTTC. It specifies CAWSGQGMTAYGYTF.